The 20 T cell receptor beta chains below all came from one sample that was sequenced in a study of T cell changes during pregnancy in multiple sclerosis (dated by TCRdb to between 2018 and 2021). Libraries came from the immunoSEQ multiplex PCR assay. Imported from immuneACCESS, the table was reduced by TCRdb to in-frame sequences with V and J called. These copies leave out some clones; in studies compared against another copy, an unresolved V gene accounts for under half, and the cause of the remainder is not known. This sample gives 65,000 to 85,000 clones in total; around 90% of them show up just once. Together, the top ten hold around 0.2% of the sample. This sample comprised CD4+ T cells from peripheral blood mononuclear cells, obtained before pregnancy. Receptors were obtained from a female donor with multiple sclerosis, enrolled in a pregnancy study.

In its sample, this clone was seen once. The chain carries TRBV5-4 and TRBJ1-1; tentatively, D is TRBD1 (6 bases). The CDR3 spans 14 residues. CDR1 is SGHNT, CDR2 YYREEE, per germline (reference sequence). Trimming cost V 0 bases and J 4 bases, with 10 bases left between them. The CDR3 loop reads CASSLGQGITEAFF. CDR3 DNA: TGTGCCAGCAGCTTGGGGCAGGGGATCACTGAAGCTTTCTTT.

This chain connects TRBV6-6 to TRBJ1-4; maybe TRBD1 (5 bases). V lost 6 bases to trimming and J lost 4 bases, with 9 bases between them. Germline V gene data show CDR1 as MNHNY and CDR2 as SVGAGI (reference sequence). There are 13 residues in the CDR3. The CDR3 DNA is TGTGCCAGCAGGGGGCTCCATAATGAAAAACTGTTTTTT. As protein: CASRGLHNEKLFF.

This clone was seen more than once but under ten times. The CDR3 loop reads CASSFSLSTEAFF. The CDR3 nucleotides are TGTGCCAGCAGCTTCTCCCTGTCCACTGAAGCTTTCTTT. This sequence joins TRBV7-9 and TRBJ1-1; D is undetermined. This CDR3 comprises 13 residues. The V and J ends lost 3 bases and 4 bases respectively, with 9 bases between them. The germline gives CDR1 SEHNR, CDR2 FQNEAQ (reference sequence).

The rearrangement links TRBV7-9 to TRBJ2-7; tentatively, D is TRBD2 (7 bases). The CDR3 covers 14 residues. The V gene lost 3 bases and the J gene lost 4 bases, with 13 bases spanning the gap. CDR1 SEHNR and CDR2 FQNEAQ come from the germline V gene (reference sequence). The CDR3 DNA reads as TGTGCCAGCAGCTTTTCGGGGGGCAGGTACGAGCAGTACTTC. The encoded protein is CASSFSGGRYEQYF.

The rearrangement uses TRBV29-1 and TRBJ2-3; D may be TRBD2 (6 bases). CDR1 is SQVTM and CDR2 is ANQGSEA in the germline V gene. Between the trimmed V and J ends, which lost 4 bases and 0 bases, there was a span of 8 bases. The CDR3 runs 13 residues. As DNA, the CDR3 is TGCAGCGTTGGGGCGGGAAGCACAGATACGCAGTATTTT. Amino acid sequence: CSVGAGSTDTQYF.

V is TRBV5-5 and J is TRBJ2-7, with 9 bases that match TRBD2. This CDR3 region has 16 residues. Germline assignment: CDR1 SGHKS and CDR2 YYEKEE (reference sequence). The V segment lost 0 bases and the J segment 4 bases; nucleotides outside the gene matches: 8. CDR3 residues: CASSLGGGGLIYEQYF. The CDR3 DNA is TGTGCCAGCAGCTTGGGCGGGGGGGGTCTCATTTACGAGCAGTACTTC.

The CDR3 spells CASSAGTGATGPLLKLFF. For the CDR3, the DNA is TGTGCCAGCAGCGCCGGGACAGGGGCTACCGGACCTCTCCTAAAACTGTTTTTT. The genes are TRBV25-1 and TRBJ1-4; TRBD1 aligns across 10 bases. Germline V gene sequence: CDR1 MGHDK, CDR2 SYGVNS. Trimming cost V 6 bases and J 10 bases; bases outside gene matches: 20. The CDR3 extends over 18 amino acids.

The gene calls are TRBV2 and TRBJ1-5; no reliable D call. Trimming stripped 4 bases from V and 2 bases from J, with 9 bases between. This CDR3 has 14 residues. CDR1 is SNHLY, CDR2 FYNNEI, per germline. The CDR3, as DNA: TGTGCCAGCAGTGGAGGGAGCGGCAATCAGCCCCAGCATTTT. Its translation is CASSGGSGNQPQHF.

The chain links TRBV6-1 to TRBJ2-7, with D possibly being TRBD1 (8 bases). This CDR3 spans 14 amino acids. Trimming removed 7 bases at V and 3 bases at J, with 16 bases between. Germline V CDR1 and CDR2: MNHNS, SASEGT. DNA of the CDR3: TGTGCCAGCACTCCGGGGGGACAGGTCTACGAGCAGTACTTC. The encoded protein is CASTPGGQVYEQYF.

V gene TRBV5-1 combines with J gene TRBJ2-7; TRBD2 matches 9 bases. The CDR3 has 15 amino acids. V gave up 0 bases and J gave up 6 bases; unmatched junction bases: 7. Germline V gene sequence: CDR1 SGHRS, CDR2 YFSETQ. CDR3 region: CASSLVVAGVGEQYF. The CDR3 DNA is TGCGCCAGCAGCTTGGTGGTAGCGGGAGTGGGCGAGCAGTACTTC.

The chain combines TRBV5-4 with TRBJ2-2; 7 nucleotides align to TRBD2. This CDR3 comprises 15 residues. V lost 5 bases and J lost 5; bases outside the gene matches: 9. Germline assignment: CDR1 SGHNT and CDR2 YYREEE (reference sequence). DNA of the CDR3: TGTGCCAGCAGGAACTGGGGGGGGAAGACCGGGGAGCTGTTTTTT. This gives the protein CASRNWGGKTGELFF.

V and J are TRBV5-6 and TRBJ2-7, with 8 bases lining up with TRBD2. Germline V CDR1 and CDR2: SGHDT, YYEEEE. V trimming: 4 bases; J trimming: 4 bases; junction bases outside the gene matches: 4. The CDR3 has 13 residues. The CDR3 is CASSRSGSYEQYF. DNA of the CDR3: TGTGCCAGCAGCCGAAGCGGGAGTTACGAGCAGTACTTC.

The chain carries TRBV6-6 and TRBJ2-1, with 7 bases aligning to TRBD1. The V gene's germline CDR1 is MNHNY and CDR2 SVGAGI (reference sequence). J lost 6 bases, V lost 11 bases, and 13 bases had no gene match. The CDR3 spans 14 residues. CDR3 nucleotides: TGTGCCTCCCGTGGTGGGGCAGGGGGCAATGAGCAGTTCTTC. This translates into CASRGGAGGNEQFF.

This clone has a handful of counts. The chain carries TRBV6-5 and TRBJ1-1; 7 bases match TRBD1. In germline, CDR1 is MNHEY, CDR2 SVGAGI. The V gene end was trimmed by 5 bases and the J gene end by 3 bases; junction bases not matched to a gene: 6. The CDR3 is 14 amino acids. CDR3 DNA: TGTGCCAGCAGTCTCAGGGGGATGCACACTGAAGCTTTCTTT. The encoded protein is CASSLRGMHTEAFF.

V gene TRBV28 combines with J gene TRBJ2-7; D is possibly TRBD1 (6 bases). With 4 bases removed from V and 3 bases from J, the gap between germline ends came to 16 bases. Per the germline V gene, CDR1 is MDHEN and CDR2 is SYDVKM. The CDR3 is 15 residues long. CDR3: CASSSPGASLYEQYF. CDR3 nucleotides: TGTGCCAGCAGTTCTCCAGGGGCGTCACTCTACGAGCAGTACTTC. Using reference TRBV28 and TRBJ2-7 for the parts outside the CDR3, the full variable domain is DVKVTQSSRYLVKRTGEKVFLECVQDMDHENMFWYRQDPGLGLRLIYFSYDVKMKEKGDIPEGYSVSREKKERFSLILESASTNQTSMYLCASSSPGASLYEQYFGPGTRLTVT.

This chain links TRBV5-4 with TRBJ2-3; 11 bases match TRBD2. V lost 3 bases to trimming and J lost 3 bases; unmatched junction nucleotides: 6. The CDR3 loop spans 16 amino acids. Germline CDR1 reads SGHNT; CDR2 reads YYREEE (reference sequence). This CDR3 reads CASSSSLAGVTDTQYF. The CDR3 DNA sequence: TGTGCCAGCAGCTCGTCACTAGCGGGAGTGACAGATACGCAGTATTTT.

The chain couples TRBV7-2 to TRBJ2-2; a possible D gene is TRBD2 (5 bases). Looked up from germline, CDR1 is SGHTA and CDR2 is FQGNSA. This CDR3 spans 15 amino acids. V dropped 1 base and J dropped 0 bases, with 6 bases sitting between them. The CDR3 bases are TGTGCCAGCAGCTTAGACGGGGCGAACACCGGGGAGCTGTTTTTT. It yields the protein CASSLDGANTGELFF.

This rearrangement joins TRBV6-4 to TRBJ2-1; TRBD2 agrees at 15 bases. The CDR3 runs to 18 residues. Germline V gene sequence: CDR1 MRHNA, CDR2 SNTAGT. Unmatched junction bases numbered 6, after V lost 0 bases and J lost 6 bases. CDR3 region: CASSDSRRTSGRVNEQFF. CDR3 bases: TGTGCCAGCAGTGACTCGAGACGGACTAGCGGGAGGGTCAATGAGCAGTTCTTC.

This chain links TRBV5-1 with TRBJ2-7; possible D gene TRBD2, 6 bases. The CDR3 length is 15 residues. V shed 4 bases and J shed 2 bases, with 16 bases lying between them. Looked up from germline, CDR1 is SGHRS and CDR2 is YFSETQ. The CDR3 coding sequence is TGCGCCAGCAGCCCTAAGGGTATAGCGGCCTACGAGCAGTACTTC. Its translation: CASSPKGIAAYEQYF.

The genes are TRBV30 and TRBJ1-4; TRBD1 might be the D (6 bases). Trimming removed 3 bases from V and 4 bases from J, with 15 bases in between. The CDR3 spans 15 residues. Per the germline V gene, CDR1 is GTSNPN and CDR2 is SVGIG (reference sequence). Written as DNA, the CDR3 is TGTGCCTGGAGGGGCCAGGGGACTAATAATGAAAAACTGTTTTTT. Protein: CAWRGQGTNNEKLFF.